Below, 21 T cell receptor beta chains from the same sample are listed, as sequenced in a study of blood T cell repertoires in COVID-19. Data came from immunoSEQ multiplex PCR; TCRdb stores just in-frame clones and leaves some out. The data show 88,000 or so clones, around 79% seen once. The specimen sequenced was peripheral blood. The receptors were sampled from a human donor in a cohort sampled during active COVID-19.

This chain links TRBV5-1 with TRBJ2-6; D is perhaps TRBD1 (6 bases). V shed 1 base and J shed 1 base, with 12 bases lying between them. Looked up from germline, CDR1 is SGHRS and CDR2 is YFSETQ. This CDR3 comprises 17 residues. The CDR3 reads CASSLLPGESGANVLTF. The CDR3, as DNA: TGCGCCAGCAGCTTGTTGCCAGGGGAATCTGGGGCCAACGTCCTGACTTTC.

V usage is TRBV7-9 and J usage is TRBJ2-2; a weak D match, TRBD1 (6 bases). Trimming took 5 bases from V and 7 from J, leaving 8 bases between them. Germline CDR1 and CDR2: SEHNR and FQNEAQ (reference sequence). This CDR3 is built from 12 residues. CDR3 DNA sequence: TGTGCCAGCAGCCAGGACAGCGGGGAGCTGTTTTTT. It encodes CASSQDSGELFF.

This chain connects TRBV11-3 to TRBJ1-1; 11 positions match TRBD1. Unmatched junction bases numbered 8, after V lost 5 bases and J lost 0 bases. CDR1 is SGHNT and CDR2 is YENEEA in the germline V gene. CDR3 size: 17 residues. Here the CDR3 DNA reads TGTGCCAGCAGCCGGGGACAGGGGGGCGGGATGAACACTGAAGCTTTCTTT. Translation gives CASSRGQGGGMNTEAFF.

The chain joins TRBV7-9 to TRBJ2-7; 10 bases agree with TRBD1. Trimming removed 5 bases from V and 3 bases from J; junction bases left unmatched: 10. Looked up from germline, CDR1 is SEHNR and CDR2 is FQNEAQ (reference sequence). The CDR3 length is 16 residues. CDR3 sequence: CASSQGGTGESYEQYF. DNA of the CDR3: TGTGCCAGCAGCCAGGGAGGGACAGGGGAGAGCTACGAGCAGTACTTC.

This chain joins TRBV11-3 and TRBJ2-2, with 7 bases that match TRBD1. The V gene's germline CDR1 is SGHNT and CDR2 YENEEA. The junction had 3 bases not matched to a gene; V was cut back by 4 bases and J by 4 bases. There are 14 residues in the CDR3. Written as DNA, the CDR3 is TGTGCCAGCAGCTGGGACAGCACCACCGGGGAGCTGTTTTTT. Residues: CASSWDSTTGELFF.

The chain carries TRBV7-2 and TRBJ1-2, with D tentatively TRBD1 (5 bases). The length of the CDR3 is 13 residues. Germline V gene lookup returns CDR1 SGHTA and CDR2 FQGNSA. The ends were cut back, 5 bases at V and 5 bases at J, with 12 bases in the middle. The CDR3 here is CASSPTVSYGYTF. The CDR3 DNA reads TGTGCCAGCAGCCCGACAGTTTCATATGGCTACACCTTC. The whole variable domain, remainder taken from reference TRBV7-2 and TRBJ1-2, is GAGVSQSPSNKVTEKGKDVELRCDPISGHTALYWYRQSLGQGLEFLIYFQGNSAPDKSGLPSDRFSAERTGGSVSTLTIQRTQQEDSAVYLCASSPTVSYGYTFGSGTRLTVV.

The chain employs TRBV6-4 and TRBJ2-6; no reliable D call. Trimming left V 2 bases short and J 0 bases short, with 5 bases between. The V gene's germline CDR1 is MRHNA and CDR2 SNTAGT. The CDR3 spans 15 residues. The CDR3 region has the DNA TGTGCCAGCAGTGACAGGAGCTCTGGGGCCAACGTCCTGACTTTC. Its translation is CASSDRSSGANVLTF.

The chain combines TRBV7-9 with TRBJ2-1, with D possibly TRBD2 on 6 matching bases. The germline CDR1 and CDR2 sequences are SEHNR and FQNEAQ (reference sequence). The CDR3 is made up of 11 amino acids. Trimming took off 8 bases at V and 4 bases at J, with 6 bases between the two ends. The CDR3 sequence is CASGGYNEQFF. As DNA, the CDR3 is TGTGCCAGCGGGGGGTACAATGAGCAGTTCTTC.

V gene TRBV5-6 combines with J gene TRBJ2-4; TRBD1 matches at 10 bases. Per the germline V gene, CDR1 is SGHDT and CDR2 is YYEEEE. CDR3 length equals 17 residues. The V gene end was trimmed by 4 bases and the J gene end by 4 bases; junction bases not matched to a gene: 11. The CDR3 DNA sequence: TGTGCCAGCAGCCGGGGATCCCGGGACAGGGGAAAAAACATTCAGTACTTC. This encodes CASSRGSRDRGKNIQYF. The complete variable domain, with remaining parts taken from reference TRBV5-6 and TRBJ2-4, reads DAGVTQSPTHLIKTRGQQVTLRCSPKSGHDTVSWYQQALGQGPQFIFQYYEEEERQRGNFPDRFSGHQFPNYSSELNVNALLLGDSALYLCASSRGSRDRGKNIQYFGAGTRLSVL.

The chain joins TRBV5-1 to TRBJ2-7, with TRBD2 matching over 10 bases. The CDR3 has 17 residues. Germline loops: CDR1 SGHRS, CDR2 YFSETQ. J was trimmed by 4 bases and V by 2 bases; bases with no gene match: 12. This CDR3 is CASSLFSSGSFGYEQYF. The CDR3 DNA follows: TGCGCCAGCAGCTTATTCTCTAGCGGGAGCTTCGGTTACGAGCAGTACTTC.

V gene TRBV7-8 combines with J gene TRBJ1-2, with 8 bases lining up with TRBD1. V lost 5 bases and J lost 8; bases outside the gene matches: 7. Germline CDR1 SGHVS, CDR2 FQNEAQ. The CDR3 contains 13 residues. For the CDR3, the DNA is TGTGCCAGCAGCCCCGGACAGGGCTTGGGCTACACCTTC. Protein: CASSPGQGLGYTF.

This chain uses TRBV19 with TRBJ1-5; 9 nucleotides match TRBD1. The germline CDR1 and CDR2 sequences are LNHDA and SQIVND (reference sequence). The V and J ends lost 5 bases and 0 bases, in that order; junction bases with no gene match: 5. There are 16 residues in the CDR3. This chain's CDR3 is CASSLWTGDSNQPQHF. The CDR3 coding sequence is TGTGCCAGTAGTCTATGGACAGGGGATAGCAATCAGCCCCAGCATTTT.

V gene TRBV7-9 combines with J gene TRBJ2-1, with 10 bases aligning to TRBD2. The CDR3 consists of 19 residues. CDR1 and CDR2 (germline): SEHNR, FQNEAQ (reference sequence). The V and J ends lost 0 bases and 2 bases, in that order; junction bases with no gene match: 10. Written as DNA, the CDR3 is TGTGCCAGCAGCTTAGCGCGAGCGGGAGGGGCCCCGCCCTACAATGAGCAGTTCTTC. This codes for CASSLARAGGAPPYNEQFF.

The chain couples TRBV28 to TRBJ1-5; D is possibly TRBD1 (6 bases). Trimming took 5 bases from V and 4 from J, leaving 15 bases between them. This CDR3 is 15 amino acids long. The germline CDR1 and CDR2 sequences are MDHEN and SYDVKM. CDR3 protein: CASSTQTGFNQPQHF. The CDR3 DNA is TGTGCCAGCAGTACCCAGACAGGATTTAATCAGCCCCAGCATTTT.

The chain links TRBV5-6 to TRBJ2-1, with TRBD2 matching over 12 bases. V gave up 3 bases and J gave up 12 bases; unmatched junction bases: 10. CDR3 length: 15 amino acids. Per the germline V gene, CDR1 is SGHDT and CDR2 is YYEEEE. The CDR3 DNA is TGTGCCAGCAGCTCCACGGGACTAGCGGGCCTGGGGCAGTTCTTC. Translated, it gives CASSSTGLAGLGQFF.

The rearrangement uses TRBV6-5 and TRBJ2-1; D is uncertain. Trimming pared 0 bases from V and 1 base from J, leaving 10 bases between. Germline V gives CDR1 MNHEY, CDR2 SVGAGI. This CDR3 has 16 amino acids. The CDR3 DNA is TGTGCCAGCAGTTACTCGATCGCCGGGTCCTACAATGAGCAGTTCTTC. Translating it yields CASSYSIAGSYNEQFF.

The chain uses TRBV7-9 and TRBJ1-1; no firm D call. The V gene lost 5 bases and the J gene lost 2 bases, with 21 bases spanning the gap. Germline lookup yields CDR1 SEHNR and CDR2 FQNEAQ (reference sequence). The CDR3 totals 17 residues. In DNA form, the CDR3 reads TGTGCCAGCAGCCGAGGAGAGGTGATCAAGTATAACACTGAAGCTTTCTTT. It codes for CASSRGEVIKYNTEAFF.

CDR3 amino acids: CASSLDSFGYTF. The CDR3 DNA reads TGCGCCAGCAGCCTGGACAGTTTTGGCTACACCTTC. This chain joins TRBV5-1 and TRBJ1-2, with a possible D match to TRBD1 (6 bases). This CDR3 is 12 amino acids long. CDR1 is SGHRS and CDR2 is YFSETQ in the germline V gene. With 4 bases removed from V and 7 bases from J, the gap between germline ends came to 11 bases.

The chain carries TRBV6-5 and TRBJ2-3, with unresolved D. The germline V and J ends were trimmed by 2 bases and 0 bases, with 3 bases remaining between them. The CDR3 spans 13 residues. Germline V gene data show CDR1 as MNHEY and CDR2 as SVGAGI. This CDR3 reads CASSYESTDTQYF. The CDR3 coding sequence is TGTGCCAGCAGTTACGAGAGCACAGATACGCAGTATTTT.

The chain has TRBV7-2 and TRBJ2-1; D gene ambiguous. CDR1 is SGHTA and CDR2 is FQGNSA in the germline V gene. The germline V and J ends were trimmed by 1 base and 8 bases, with 3 bases remaining between them. The CDR3 spans 11 residues. In nucleotides, the CDR3 is TGTGCCAGCAGCTTAGTATATGAGCAGTTCTTC. Translating gives CASSLVYEQFF.

The rearrangement uses TRBV24-1 and TRBJ1-2, with TRBD1 identical over 7 bases. The CDR3 is 16 amino acids. Trimming took 7 bases from V and 1 from J; bases not matched to a gene: 11. Germline V gene lookup returns CDR1 KGHDR and CDR2 SFDVKD. The CDR3: CATSGTTGTDNYGYTF. The CDR3 DNA reads TGTGCCACCAGCGGGACGACAGGGACCGATAACTATGGCTACACCTTC.